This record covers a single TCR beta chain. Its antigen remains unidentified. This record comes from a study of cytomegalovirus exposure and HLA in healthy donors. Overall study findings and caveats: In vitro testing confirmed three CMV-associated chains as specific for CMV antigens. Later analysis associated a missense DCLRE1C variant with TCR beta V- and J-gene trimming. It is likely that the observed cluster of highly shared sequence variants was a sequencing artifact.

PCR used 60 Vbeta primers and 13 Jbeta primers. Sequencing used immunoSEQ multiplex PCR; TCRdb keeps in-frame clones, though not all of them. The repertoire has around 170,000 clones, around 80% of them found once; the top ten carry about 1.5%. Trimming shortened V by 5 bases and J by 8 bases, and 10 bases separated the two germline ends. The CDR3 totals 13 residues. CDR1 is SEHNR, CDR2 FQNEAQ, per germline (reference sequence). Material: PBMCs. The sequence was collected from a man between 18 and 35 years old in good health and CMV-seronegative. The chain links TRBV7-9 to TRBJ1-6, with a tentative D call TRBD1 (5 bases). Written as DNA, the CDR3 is TGTGCCAGCAGCGGCACGACAGATTCACCCCTCCACTTT. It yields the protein CASSGTTDSPLHF. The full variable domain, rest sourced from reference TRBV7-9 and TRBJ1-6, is DTGVSQNPRHKITKRGQNVTFRCDPISEHNRLYWYRQTLGQGPEFLTYFQNEAQLEKSRLLSDRFSAERPKGSFSTLEIQRTEQGDSAMYLCASSGTTDSPLHFGNGTRLTVT.